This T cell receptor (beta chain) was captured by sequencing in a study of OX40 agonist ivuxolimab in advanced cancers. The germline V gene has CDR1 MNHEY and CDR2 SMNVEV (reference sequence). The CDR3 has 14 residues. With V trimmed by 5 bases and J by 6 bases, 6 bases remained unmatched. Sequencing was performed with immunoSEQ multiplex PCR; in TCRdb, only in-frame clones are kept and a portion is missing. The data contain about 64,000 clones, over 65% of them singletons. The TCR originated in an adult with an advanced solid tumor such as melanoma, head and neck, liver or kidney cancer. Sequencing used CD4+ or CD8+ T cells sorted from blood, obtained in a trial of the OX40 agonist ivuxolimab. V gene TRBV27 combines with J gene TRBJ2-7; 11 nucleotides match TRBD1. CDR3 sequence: CASSVDRGLFEQYF. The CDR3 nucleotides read TGTGCCAGCAGTGTGGACAGGGGGCTCTTCGAGCAGTACTTC.